This is a list of T cell receptor beta chains from one sample in a study of graft-versus-host responses after intestinal transplantation. These receptors' targets are unknown. The assay was immunoSEQ multiplex PCR, and TCRdb's table has in-frame clones only and misses some. Of roughly 100,000 clones listed, 85% to 95% were seen once; the top ten hold around 0.07%. The source was unstimulated CD8+ T cells sorted from spleen or lymph node cells, collected before transplant. The receptors originated from a human donor who was the organ donor for an intestinal transplant. CDR3s include the opening cysteine and the closing phenylalanine or tryptophan. A D gene is named only where the DNA matches it firmly. Clone size is stated in some rows and not others, as once, few, many or a class when expanded.

CDR3,DNA,D,size,V,J,length
CASSVTGTANYGYTF,TGTGCCAGCAGCGTAACGGGGACAGCTAACTATGGCTACACCTTC,TRBD1,-,TRBV7-9,TRBJ1-2,15
CASSLGPSVNTEAFF,TGTGCCAGCAGCTTGGGCCCGTCAGTGAACACTGAAGCTTTCTTT,-,-,TRBV5-6,TRBJ1-1,15
CASSVLENNEQFF,TGTGCCAGCAGCGTCCTCGAGAACAATGAGCAGTTCTTC,-,-,TRBV9,TRBJ2-1,13
CASSFEQYF,TGTGCCAGCAGCTTCGAGCAGTACTTC,-,-,TRBV5-8,TRBJ2-7,9
CATETGTSGIFKETQYF,TGTGCCACTGAAACCGGGACTAGCGGAATCTTTAAAGAGACCCAGTACTTC,TRBD2,once,TRBV15,TRBJ2-5,17
CASSLSEDRTDWNEQFF,TGTGCCAGCAGTTTATCCGAGGACAGGACCGACTGGAATGAGCAGTTCTTC,TRBD1,-,TRBV27,TRBJ2-1,17
CASRGGPYNSPLHF,TGTGCCAGCCGGGGGGGACCCTATAATTCACCCCTCCACTTT,-,-,TRBV2,TRBJ1-6,14
CASSHFSDRGQKLFF,TGTGCCAGCAGCCATTTTTCAGACAGGGGCCAAAAACTGTTTTTT,TRBD1,-,TRBV14,TRBJ1-4,15
CASRRGTEAFF,TGTGCCAGTAGAAGGGGCACTGAAGCTTTCTTT,-,-,TRBV19,TRBJ1-1,11
CASSLAGGPSTDTQYF,TGTGCCAGCAGCCTAGCGGGGGGGCCGAGCACAGATACGCAGTATTTT,TRBD2,-,TRBV2,TRBJ2-3,16
CASSNGRANEQYF,TGTGCCAGTAGTAACGGCAGGGCAAACGAGCAGTACTTC,-,-,TRBV19,TRBJ2-7,13
CASSLGSQPQHF,TGTGCCAGCAGCTTAGGAAGCCAGCCCCAGCATTTT,-,once,TRBV7-9,TRBJ1-5,12
CASSSPMEPMNTEAFF,TGTGCCAGCAGCTCGCCGATGGAGCCCATGAACACTGAAGCTTTCTTT,-,-,TRBV28,TRBJ1-1,16
CAWSSFPGDQPQHF,TGTGCCTGGAGTAGTTTTCCGGGGGATCAGCCCCAGCATTTT,-,few,TRBV30,TRBJ1-5,14
CASSESWTSGWGTDTQYF,TGCGCCAGCAGTGAGTCTTGGACTAGCGGTTGGGGCACAGATACGCAGTATTTT,TRBD2,-,TRBV10-2,TRBJ2-3,18
CASSAETSGRVADTQYF,TGTGCCAGCAGCGCTGAAACTAGCGGGAGGGTGGCAGATACGCAGTATTTT,TRBD2,-,TRBV9,TRBJ2-3,17
CASSSTLTDTQYF,TGTGCCAGCAGCTCTACTCTCACAGATACGCAGTATTTT,-,once,TRBV9,TRBJ2-3,13
CARADYSYNEQFF,TGTGCCAGGGCGGACTACTCCTACAATGAGCAGTTCTTC,-,-,TRBV21-1,TRBJ2-1,13
CAWSFTGVIEQFF,TGTGCCTGGAGTTTTACAGGGGTTATTGAGCAGTTCTTC,TRBD1,-,TRBV30,TRBJ2-1,13
CSAMVATTDTQYF,TGCAGCGCTATGGTTGCCACCACAGATACGCAGTATTTT,-,-,TRBV29-1,TRBJ2-3,13
CASSHDRMNTEAFF,TGCGCCAGCAGCCATGACAGGATGAACACTGAAGCTTTCTTT,-,-,TRBV4-1,TRBJ1-1,14
CASSIGGGGSTEAFF,TGTGCCAGTAGTATAGGAGGGGGTGGAAGCACTGAAGCTTTCTTT,-,-,TRBV19,TRBJ1-1,15
CTSWTYGTGGDQPQHF,TGCACCAGCTGGACCTACGGGACAGGGGGGGACCAGCCCCAGCATTTT,-,once,TRBV1,TRBJ1-5,16
CASSLYGRADDTGELFF,TGTGCCAGCAGTTTATACGGCAGGGCGGATGACACCGGGGAGCTGTTTTTT,-,-,TRBV28,TRBJ2-2,17
CASSAPGQGTYYGYTF,TGTGCCAGCAGCGCACCGGGACAGGGGACATACTATGGCTACACCTTC,TRBD1,-,TRBV9,TRBJ1-2,16
CASSGPGRHTEAFF,TGTGCCAGCAGCGGACCAGGGAGGCACACTGAAGCTTTCTTT,-,-,TRBV9,TRBJ1-1,14
CATSRDRRGGNTIYF,TGTGCCACCAGCAGAGATCGCAGGGGAGGAAACACCATATATTTT,-,-,TRBV15,TRBJ1-3,15
CASSPRDTSGNTIYF,TGTGCCAGCTCACCAAGGGACACCTCTGGAAACACCATATATTTT,-,-,TRBV18,TRBJ1-3,15
CASQEREGDTQYF,TGTGCCAGCCAAGAGCGGGAGGGTGATACGCAGTATTTT,TRBD2,-,TRBV9,TRBJ2-3,13
CASSLALSSGEQFF,TGTGCCAGCAGCTTAGCGCTCTCCTCCGGGGAGCAGTTCTTC,-,-,TRBV7-6,TRBJ2-1,14
CASSLALAGINEQFF,TGCGCCAGCAGCTTGGCCCTAGCGGGAATCAATGAGCAGTTCTTC,TRBD2,-,TRBV5-1,TRBJ2-1,15
CAISTGTGTTEAFF,TGTGCCATCAGTACCGGGACAGGAACCACTGAAGCTTTCTTT,TRBD1,-,TRBV10-3,TRBJ1-1,14
CALSPDSYNEQFF,TGTGCCTTGTCCCCGGACAGTTACAATGAGCAGTTCTTC,-,-,TRBV30,TRBJ2-1,13
CASSLQEHNEQFF,TGCGCCAGCAGCCTCCAGGAACACAATGAGCAGTTCTTC,-,once,TRBV4-1,TRBJ2-1,13
CASSLTSGSSYEQYF,TGTGCCAGCAGTTTAACTAGCGGGAGCTCCTACGAGCAGTACTTC,TRBD2,once,TRBV6-5,TRBJ2-7,15
CASSQYSAGGNEQFF,TGTGCCAGCAGTCAGTACTCGGCGGGAGGGAACGAGCAGTTCTTC,TRBD2,-,TRBV2,TRBJ2-1,15
CASGDSFEERYTF,TGTGCCAGCGGCGACAGCTTTGAGGAACGCTACACCTTC,-,-,TRBV13,TRBJ1-2,13
CAWSPGDLTDTQYF,TGTGCCTGGAGTCCGGGAGACCTCACAGATACGCAGTATTTT,-,-,TRBV30,TRBJ2-3,14
CASSLFAGVNTEAFF,TGTGCCAGCAGTTTATTCGCAGGGGTTAACACTGAAGCTTTCTTT,-,-,TRBV27,TRBJ1-1,15
CASSLLYGGLLGEAFF,TGTGCCAGCAGTTTACTCTATGGGGGCTTGTTAGGTGAAGCTTTCTTT,-,-,TRBV27,TRBJ1-1,16
CARARDPNPGTGELFF,TGTGCCAGGGCGCGGGACCCAAATCCGGGGACCGGGGAGCTGTTTTTT,-,-,TRBV2,TRBJ2-2,16